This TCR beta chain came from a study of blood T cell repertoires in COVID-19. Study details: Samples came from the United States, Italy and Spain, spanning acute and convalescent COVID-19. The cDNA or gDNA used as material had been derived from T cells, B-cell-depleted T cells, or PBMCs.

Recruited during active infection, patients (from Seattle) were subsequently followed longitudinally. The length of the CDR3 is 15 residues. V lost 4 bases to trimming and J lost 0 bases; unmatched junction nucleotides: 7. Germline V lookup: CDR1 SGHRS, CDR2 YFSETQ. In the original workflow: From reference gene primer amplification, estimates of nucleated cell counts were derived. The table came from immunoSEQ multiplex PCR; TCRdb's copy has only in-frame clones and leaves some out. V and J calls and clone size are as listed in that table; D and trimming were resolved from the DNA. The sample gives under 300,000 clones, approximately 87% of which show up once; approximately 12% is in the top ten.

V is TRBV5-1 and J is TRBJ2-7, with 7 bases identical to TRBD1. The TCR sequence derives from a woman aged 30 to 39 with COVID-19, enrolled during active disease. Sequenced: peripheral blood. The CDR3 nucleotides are TGCGCCAGCAGCGAGGGACAGTTTAGCTCCTACGAGCAGTACTTC. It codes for CASSEGQFSSYEQYF.